The TCR beta chain under discussion was sequenced for a study of cytomegalovirus exposure and HLA in healthy donors. Study-wide results and limits: In a later analysis, parvovirus B19, influenza, CMV and Epstein-Barr virus appeared linked to several top co-occurrence clusters. Over 15,000 TCR beta sequences were associated with HLA alleles at 0.05 false discovery rate in a later analysis.

As for the donors, each was a healthy bone marrow donor. Donors counted as nominally healthy when sampled, yet unrecorded immune exposures were likely. Per germline, CDR1 SGHDT and CDR2 YYEEEE. V gave up 0 bases and J gave up 5 bases, with 3 bases separating them. There are 12 residues in the CDR3. Primers included in the PCR were 60 Vbeta and 13 Jbeta primers. Only in-frame clones appear in the TCRdb table, and some are missing; sequencing was by immunoSEQ multiplex PCR. The sample records 130,000 or so clones, approximately 65% being singletons. This clone was seen more than once but under ten times. The target antigen is unknown.

The sequenced sample consisted of PBMCs. The clonotype originates from a man between 18 and 29 years old in good health and CMV-seronegative. The chain uses TRBV5-6 and TRBJ1-5; D uncertain. This CDR3 is CASSLADQPQHF. DNA of the CDR3: TGTGCCAGCAGCTTGGCGGATCAGCCCCAGCATTTT.